These 23 T cell receptor beta chains share one sample of origin, sequenced in a study of a mutant IDH1 vaccine in newly diagnosed glioma. The antigens these receptors bind are not known. Assay: immunoSEQ multiplex PCR; the TCRdb copy retains only in-frame clones and omits some. Of over 40,000 clones listed, about 78% are singletons. Noted time point: week 23, last vaccination. Each dose of the vaccine consisted of 300 ug of mutant IDH1 20-mer peptide, with topical imiquimod. Sequencing was performed on PBMCs, taken from a glioma patient whose treatment included an IDH1 peptide vaccine. The origin of the receptors is a woman in her thirties or forties with glioma. Some clones in this sample may be carry-over from other donors' samples.

This clone was recorded once. The chain combines TRBV5-4 with TRBJ2-7, with D perhaps matching TRBD1 (6 bases). The CDR3 covers 15 residues. Germline CDR1 reads SGHNT; CDR2 reads YYREEE (reference sequence). The V end lost 4 bases, the J end lost 5 bases, and 19 bases lay between the germline ends. CDR3 coding DNA: TGTGCCAGCAGCACAAACGACGTGGGGGCCGACGAGCAGTACTTC. Translated, it gives CASSTNDVGADEQYF.

The V and J genes are TRBV2 and TRBJ1-1; the D gene is possibly TRBD1 (6 bases). Germline V gives CDR1 SNHLY, CDR2 FYNNEI. There are 15 residues in the CDR3. Deletions cut 4 bases from V and 2 bases from J, with 14 bases between. The CDR3 region is CASSVGGLGNTEAFF. CDR3 coding DNA: TGTGCCAGCAGTGTGGGGGGGCTGGGAAACACTGAAGCTTTCTTT.

This clone was seen a handful of times. The V gene is TRBV25-1, the J gene TRBJ2-2, with no clear D. The CDR3 is 12 amino acids. Germline CDR1 is MGHDK and CDR2 is SYGVNS. With 10 bases removed from V and 3 bases from J, the gap between germline ends came to 9 bases. CDR3 region: CATAPDTGELFF. The CDR3, as DNA: TGTGCCACAGCCCCGGACACCGGGGAGCTGTTTTTT.

The chain combines TRBV19 with TRBJ1-6, with 8 bases matching TRBD1. Germline loops: CDR1 LNHDA, CDR2 SQIVND (reference sequence). The CDR3 loop spans 16 amino acids. V lost 7 bases, J lost 9 bases, and 14 bases stayed unmatched. CDR3 sequence: CASKNTDRGKGSPLHF. CDR3 bases: TGTGCCAGTAAAAACACCGACAGGGGCAAAGGTTCACCCCTCCACTTT.

V is TRBV15 and J is TRBJ1-1; possibly TRBD1 for D (5 bases). The germline gives CDR1 LNHNV, CDR2 YYDKDF (reference sequence). The CDR3 has 18 residues. Trimming stripped 0 bases from V and 3 bases from J, with 20 bases between. CDR3 residues: CATSREGRGGGAYTEAFF. The CDR3 coding sequence is TGTGCCACCAGCAGAGAAGGGCGGGGCGGGGGTGCCTACACTGAAGCTTTCTTT.

The J gene is TRBJ2-3, the V gene TRBV19; 9 bases are a match to TRBD2. The CDR3 spans 16 residues. Germline-derived CDR1 and CDR2 are LNHDA and SQIVND (reference sequence). V gave up 6 bases and J gave up 5 bases; unmatched junction bases: 12. This chain's CDR3 is CASSRGAGGPGDTQYF. CDR3 DNA sequence: TGTGCCAGTAGCCGAGGGGCGGGGGGGCCAGGAGATACGCAGTATTTT.

The rearrangement links TRBV6-1 to TRBJ2-5; D may be TRBD1 (5 bases). CDR3 length equals 16 residues. Germline CDR1 reads MNHNS; CDR2 reads SASEGT. V lost 1 base, J lost 6 bases, and 18 bases lay in between. The CDR3 is CASSEVGLTAGKTQYF. CDR3 DNA sequence: TGTGCCAGCAGTGAAGTTGGCCTGACTGCAGGGAAGACCCAGTACTTC.

This clone was detected only once. V is TRBV7-2 and J is TRBJ2-3, with TRBD2 matching over 7 bases. There are 17 residues in the CDR3. Per the germline V gene, CDR1 is SGHTA and CDR2 is FQGNSA. The junction had 15 bases not matched to a gene; V was cut back by 4 bases and J by 5 bases. The CDR3 loop is CASSSAGAGWGEDTQYF. The CDR3 DNA reads as TGTGCCAGCAGCTCCGCCGGAGCGGGATGGGGGGAAGATACGCAGTATTTT.

The genes are TRBV7-8 and TRBJ1-1; 9 nucleotides agree with TRBD1. This CDR3 has 18 amino acids. Trimming removed 5 bases from V and 2 bases from J; junction bases left unmatched: 15. In germline, CDR1 is SGHVS, CDR2 FQNEAQ. In nucleotides, the CDR3 is TGTGCCAGCAGCCCCGCCCTGGGACAGGGATTCGTCAACACTGAAGCTTTCTTT. This sequence encodes CASSPALGQGFVNTEAFF.

This chain joins TRBV6-1 and TRBJ1-1; D may be TRBD1 (5 bases). The germline V gene encodes CDR1 MNHNS and CDR2 SASEGT. CDR3 size: 15 residues. V gave up 0 bases and J gave up 3 bases, with 11 bases separating them. CDR3 region: CASSEARGGDTEAFF. CDR3 nucleotide sequence: TGTGCCAGCAGTGAAGCGCGGGGGGGGGACACTGAAGCTTTCTTT.

The chain recombines TRBV7-9 with TRBJ1-1, with D unresolved. The CDR3 is made up of 12 amino acids. Germline assignment: CDR1 SEHNR and CDR2 FQNEAQ (reference sequence). Trimming took 1 base from V and 6 from J, leaving 6 bases between them. The CDR3 region is CASSLEGAEAFF. In DNA, the CDR3 is TGTGCCAGCAGCTTAGAGGGTGCTGAAGCTTTCTTT.

This chain links TRBV20-1 with TRBJ1-2, with a weak D call TRBD1 (5 bases). Between the trimmed V and J ends, which lost 6 bases and 7 bases, there was a span of 9 bases. The CDR3 extends over 10 amino acids. Germline values: CDR1 DFQATT, CDR2 SNEGSKA (reference sequence). CDR3 amino acids: CSASRGGYTF. CDR3 bases: TGCAGTGCCTCAAGGGGTGGCTACACCTTC.

The DNA for the CDR3 is TGCGCCAGCAGCTTGGAGCGGGGAGGAGAGACCCAGTACTTC. Amino acid sequence: CASSLERGGETQYF. The chain joins TRBV5-1 to TRBJ2-5; 7 bases map to TRBD2. Unmatched junction bases numbered 3, after V lost 0 bases and J lost 4 bases. CDR3 length: 14 residues. Germline CDR1 is SGHRS and CDR2 is YFSETQ.

The rearrangement joins TRBV7-9 to TRBJ2-5; 10 nucleotides agree with TRBD1. This CDR3 region has 15 residues. After removal of 5 bases from V and 5 bases from J, the junction contained 8 bases not matched to a gene. CDR1 SEHNR and CDR2 FQNEAQ come from the germline V gene (reference sequence). The CDR3 reads CASSRQGALWETQYF. For the CDR3, the DNA is TGTGCCAGCAGCCGACAGGGGGCGCTTTGGGAGACCCAGTACTTC.

This rearrangement joins TRBV5-6 to TRBJ2-7, with TRBD1 identical over 9 bases. Trimming removed 2 bases from V and 6 bases from J; junction bases left unmatched: 9. The V gene's germline CDR1 is SGHDT and CDR2 YYEEEE. The CDR3 covers 15 residues. The CDR3 DNA reads as TGTGCCAGCAGCTTAGGGGACAGGGCCCTTAGCGAGCAGTACTTC. Its protein is CASSLGDRALSEQYF.

In its sample, this clone was seen once. The rearrangement links TRBV9 to TRBJ1-2, with D perhaps matching TRBD1 (6 bases). The CDR3 totals 14 residues. From germline, CDR1 is SGDLS and CDR2 YYNGEE. V was cut by 0 bases and J by 4 bases, with 10 bases left in between. CDR3 nucleotides: TGTGCCAGCAGCGTAGGAGGGGACACCTATGGCTACACCTTC. This sequence encodes CASSVGGDTYGYTF. The full variable domain, rest sourced from reference TRBV9 and TRBJ1-2, is DSGVTQTPKHLITATGQRVTLRCSPRSGDLSVYWYQQSLDQGLQFLIQYYNGEERAKGNILERFSAQQFPDLHSELNLSSLELGDSALYFCASSVGGDTYGYTFGSGTRLTVV.

The chain links TRBV15 to TRBJ2-7, with 9 bases aligning to TRBD1. Germline V gene sequence: CDR1 LNHNV, CDR2 YYDKDF (reference sequence). The junction had 3 bases not matched to a gene; V was cut back by 9 bases and J by 0 bases. The length of the CDR3 is 13 residues. This chain's CDR3 is CATGTGSSYEQYF. For the CDR3, the DNA is TGTGCCACGGGGACAGGGAGCTCCTACGAGCAGTACTTC. Based on the CDR3 plus reference TRBV15 and TRBJ2-7, the full variable domain is DAMVIQNPRYQVTQFGKPVTLSCSQTLNHNVMYWYQQKSSQAPKLLFHYYDKDFNNEADTPDNFQSRRPNTSFCFLDIRSPGLGDTAMYLCATGTGSSYEQYFGPGTRLTVT.

Comment on this clone: One junction end does not reproduce the germline sequence, and a read error may be involved. The V and J genes are TRBV6-5 and TRBJ2-3; D is perhaps TRBD1 or TRBD2 (5 bases each). This CDR3 has 14 amino acids. Germline assignment: CDR1 MNHEY and CDR2 SVGAGI. The CDR3 here is CVSSPRDGGDTQYF. The CDR3 DNA follows: TGTGTCAGCAGTCCCCGGGACGGCGGGGATACGCAGTATTTT.

This chain links TRBV7-2 with TRBJ1-6; tentative D call: TRBD1 (5 bases). Germline values: CDR1 SGHTA, CDR2 FQGNSA. The CDR3 loop spans 15 amino acids. Trimming pared 1 base from V and 7 bases from J, leaving 11 bases between. CDR3: CASSLGGPLNSPLHF. The DNA of the CDR3 is TGTGCCAGCAGCTTAGGGGGACCCCTGAATTCACCCCTCCACTTT.

The chain couples TRBV9 to TRBJ1-1; no firm D call. Germline V gives CDR1 SGDLS, CDR2 YYNGEE. V shed 0 bases and J shed 3 bases, with 18 bases lying between them. This CDR3 contains 17 residues. CDR3 sequence reads: CASSVGVGGSLDTEAFF. Here the CDR3 DNA reads TGTGCCAGCAGCGTAGGGGTGGGAGGGAGTCTTGACACTGAAGCTTTCTTT.

The gene calls are TRBV9 and TRBJ2-1, with TRBD2 identical over 8 bases. Looked up from germline, CDR1 is SGDLS and CDR2 is YYNGEE. V shed 4 bases, J shed 8 bases, and the junction held 11 bases outside the gene matches. The CDR3 loop spans 15 amino acids. CDR3 residues: CASSPRGGARDEQFF. In nucleotides, the CDR3 is TGTGCCAGCAGCCCCCGGGGGGGGGCCCGGGATGAGCAGTTCTTC.

This chain joins TRBV27 and TRBJ2-5, with no clear D. Germline V gene data show CDR1 as MNHEY and CDR2 as SMNVEV (reference sequence). The germline V and J ends were trimmed by 5 bases and 1 base, with 8 bases remaining between them. The CDR3 loop spans 13 amino acids. The CDR3 nucleotides read TGTGCCAGCAGTCCTGGAGCCCAAGAGACCCAGTACTTC. It is translated as CASSPGAQETQYF.

The chain employs TRBV4-3 and TRBJ2-7; TRBD1 aligns across 9 bases. The CDR3 runs to 15 residues. V shed 6 bases, J shed 2 bases, and the junction held 8 bases outside the gene matches. Germline lookup yields CDR1 LGHNA and CDR2 YSLEER. The CDR3 DNA is TGCGCCAGCAGTTTCGGGACAGGGCGTACCTACGAGCAGTACTTC. Amino acid sequence: CASSFGTGRTYEQYF.